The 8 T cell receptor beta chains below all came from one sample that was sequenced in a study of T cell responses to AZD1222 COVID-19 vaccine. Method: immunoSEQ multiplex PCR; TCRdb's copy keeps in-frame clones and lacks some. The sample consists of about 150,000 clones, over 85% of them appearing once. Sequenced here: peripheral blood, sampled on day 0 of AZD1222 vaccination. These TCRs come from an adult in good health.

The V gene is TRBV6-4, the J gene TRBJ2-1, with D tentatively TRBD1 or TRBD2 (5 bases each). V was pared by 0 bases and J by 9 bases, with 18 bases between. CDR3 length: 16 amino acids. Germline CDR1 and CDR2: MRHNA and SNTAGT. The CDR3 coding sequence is TGTGCCAGCAGTGACTCGGTGGGGGTGGCCCTGAGTGAGCAGTTCTTC. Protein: CASSDSVGVALSEQFF.

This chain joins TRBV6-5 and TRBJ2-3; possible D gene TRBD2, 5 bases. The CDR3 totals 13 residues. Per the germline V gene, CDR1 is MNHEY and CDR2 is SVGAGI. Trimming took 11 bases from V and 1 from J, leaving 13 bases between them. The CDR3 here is CAATRAGTDTQYF. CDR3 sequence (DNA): TGTGCCGCTACGAGGGCTGGCACAGATACGCAGTATTTT.

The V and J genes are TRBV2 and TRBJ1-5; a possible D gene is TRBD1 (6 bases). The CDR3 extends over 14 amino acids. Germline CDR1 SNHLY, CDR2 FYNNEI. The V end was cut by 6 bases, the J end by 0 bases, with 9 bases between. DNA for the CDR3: TGTGCCAGCAGGAGGGACACTAGCAATCAGCCCCAGCATTTT. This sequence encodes CASRRDTSNQPQHF. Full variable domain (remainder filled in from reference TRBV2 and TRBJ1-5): EPEVTQTPSHQVTQMGQEVILRCVPISNHLYFYWYRQILGQKVEFLVSFYNNEISEKSEIFDDQFSVERPDGSNFTLKIRSTKLEDSAMYFCASRRDTSNQPQHFGDGTRLSIL.

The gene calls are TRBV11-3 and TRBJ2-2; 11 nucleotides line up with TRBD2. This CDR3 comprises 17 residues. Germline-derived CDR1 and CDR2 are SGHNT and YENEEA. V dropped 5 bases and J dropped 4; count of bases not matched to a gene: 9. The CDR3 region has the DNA TGTGCCAGCAGCCTCATAGCGGGAGGGCGAGGCACCGGGGAGCTGTTTTTT. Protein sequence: CASSLIAGGRGTGELFF.

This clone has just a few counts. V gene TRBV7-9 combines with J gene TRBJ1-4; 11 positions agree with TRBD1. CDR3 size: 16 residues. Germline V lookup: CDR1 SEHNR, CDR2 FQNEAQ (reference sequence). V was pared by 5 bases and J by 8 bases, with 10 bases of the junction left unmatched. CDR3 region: CASSKDRGLSGEKLFF. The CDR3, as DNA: TGTGCCAGCAGCAAGGACAGGGGGCTTAGCGGGGAAAAACTGTTTTTT.

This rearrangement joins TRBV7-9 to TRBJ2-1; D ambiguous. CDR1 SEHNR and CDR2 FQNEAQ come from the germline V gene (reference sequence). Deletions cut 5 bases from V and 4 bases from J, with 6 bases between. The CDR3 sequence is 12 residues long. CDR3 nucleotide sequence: TGTGCCAGCAGCCCGGATTACAATGAGCAGTTCTTC. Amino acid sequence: CASSPDYNEQFF.

CDR3 amino acids: CASSFFQDEQYF. The CDR3 nucleotides read TGTGCCAGCAGCTTCTTTCAGGACGAGCAGTACTTC. The chain recombines TRBV7-2 with TRBJ2-7; the D is unclear. With 3 bases removed from V and 5 bases from J, the gap between germline ends came to 8 bases. Per the germline V gene, CDR1 is SGHTA and CDR2 is FQGNSA. The CDR3 extends over 12 amino acids. The variable domain in full, with the rest retrieved from reference TRBV7-2 and TRBJ2-7, is GAGVSQSPSNKVTEKGKDVELRCDPISGHTALYWYRQSLGQGLEFLIYFQGNSAPDKSGLPSDRFSAERTGGSVSTLTIQRTQQEDSAVYLCASSFFQDEQYFGPGTRLTVT.

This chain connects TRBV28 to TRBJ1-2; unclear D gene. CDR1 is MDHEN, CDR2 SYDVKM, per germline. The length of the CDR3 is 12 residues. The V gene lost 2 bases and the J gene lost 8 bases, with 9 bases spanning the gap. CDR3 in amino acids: CASSLGNNGYTF. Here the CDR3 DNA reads TGTGCCAGCAGTTTAGGCAATAACGGCTACACCTTC.